Listed here are 5 T cell receptor beta chains from one sample, sequenced in a study of T cell responses to AZD1222 COVID-19 vaccine. The repertoire was sequenced with immunoSEQ multiplex PCR; TCRdb's copy has only in-frame clones and lacks some. The sample has about 75,000 clones; more than 70% are singletons. The input for sequencing was peripheral blood, taken 28 days after the second dose of the MenACWY control vaccine. The receptors were gathered from an adult who received the MenACWY meningococcal vaccine as a control.

The V and J genes are TRBV28 and TRBJ1-2, with no clear D. CDR3 length: 13 amino acids. Trimming removed 4 bases at V and 3 bases at J, with 9 bases between. The germline gives CDR1 MDHEN, CDR2 SYDVKM. CDR3: CASSSVEDYGYTF. The CDR3 DNA sequence: TGTGCCAGCAGTTCCGTGGAGGACTATGGCTACACCTTC.

This rearrangement joins TRBV5-1 to TRBJ2-1; 13 bases agree with TRBD2. Germline V gene data show CDR1 as SGHRS and CDR2 as YFSETQ. This CDR3 comprises 15 residues. Trimming cost V 3 bases and J 8 bases; bases outside gene matches: 5. CDR3 region: CASSSRTSGGYEQFF. The DNA for the CDR3 is TGCGCCAGCAGCTCTAGGACTAGCGGGGGATATGAGCAGTTCTTC.

The rearrangement uses TRBV10-3 and TRBJ1-1; D uncertain. In germline, CDR1 is ENHRY, CDR2 SYGVKD. This CDR3 is 14 amino acids long. The germline V and J ends were trimmed by 2 bases and 1 base, with 8 bases remaining between them. CDR3 region: CAISEGQKNTEAFF. For the CDR3, the DNA is TGTGCCATCAGTGAGGGTCAGAAGAACACTGAAGCTTTCTTT.

By share of the sample, this clone is medium-sized. The chain is built from TRBV7-9 and TRBJ2-5; the D call may be TRBD1 or TRBD2 (5 bases each). There are 16 residues in the CDR3. CDR1 and CDR2 (germline): SEHNR, FQNEAQ (reference sequence). Trimming pared 1 base from V and 5 bases from J, leaving 17 bases between. CDR3 sequence (DNA): TGTGCCAGCAGCTTAGGTGGGACGGGCCCCGGGGAGACCCAGTACTTC. This sequence encodes CASSLGGTGPGETQYF.

The chain couples TRBV29-1 to TRBJ2-2; the D gene is possibly TRBD2 (6 bases). CDR3 length: 14 amino acids. V lost 4 bases and J lost 0, with 9 bases in between. CDR1 is SQVTM, CDR2 ANQGSEA, per germline. CDR3 in amino acids: CSVGRGSNTGELFF. CDR3 sequence (DNA): TGCAGCGTTGGGAGGGGTTCGAACACCGGGGAGCTGTTTTTT.